One and the same sample provided the 28 T cell receptor beta chains below, sequenced in a study of a mutant IDH1 vaccine in newly diagnosed glioma (dated by TCRdb to the early 2020s). Library preparation employed the immunoSEQ multiplex PCR assay. The table comes from immuneACCESS by way of TCRdb, which keeps in-frame sequences with V and J called. Part of the clones is missing from these tables; in studies checked, under half for an unresolved V gene and the rest for unknown reasons. Within this sample are around 100,000 clones, with 85% to 90% of them counted one time only. Around 0.61% of the sample rests with the top ten. Their target antigens are unknown. According to the study, the label for this sample's time point signals: week 11, during vaccination. Each vaccine dose, consisting of 300 ug of a 20-mer mutant IDH1 peptide in Montanide, was administered subcutaneously with topical imiquimod.

The starting material was PBMCs, obtained from a glioma patient whose treatment included an IDH1 peptide vaccine. Receptors originate from a woman aged 45 to 65 with glioma.

The rearrangement links TRBV5-6 to TRBJ2-7; 10 bases map to TRBD1. V lost 2 bases to trimming and J lost 5 bases; unmatched junction nucleotides: 1. The CDR3 loop spans 13 amino acids. CDR1 is SGHDT and CDR2 is YYEEEE in the germline V gene. The CDR3 spells CASSFGQGDEQYF. The CDR3 region has the DNA TGTGCCAGCAGCTTCGGACAGGGGGACGAGCAGTACTTC.

V and J are TRBV6-6 and TRBJ2-4; no reliable D call. Trimming shortened V by 5 bases and J by 8 bases, and 10 bases separated the two germline ends. Germline-derived CDR1 and CDR2 are MNHNY and SVGAGI (reference sequence). The CDR3 consists of 12 residues. CDR3 residues: CASSPLVDIQYF. As DNA, the CDR3 is TGTGCCAGCAGTCCCCTAGTTGACATTCAGTACTTC.

Notes on this clone: A junction boundary mismatches the germline segment, possibly from a read error. The chain links TRBV30 to TRBJ1-6, with D possibly matching TRBD1 (5 bases). Germline CDR1 is GTSNPN and CDR2 is SVGIG (reference sequence). This CDR3 is built from 16 residues. The CDR3 protein is CAWSQLRDSFNSLLHF. CDR3 nucleotides: TGTGCCTGGAGTCAACTCCGCGACAGTTTTAATTCACTCCTCCACTTT.

The rearrangement uses TRBV5-4 and TRBJ1-1; D gene ambiguous. The CDR3 is 12 amino acids. V was trimmed by 4 bases and J by 0 bases, leaving 4 bases between them. Germline V gives CDR1 SGHNT, CDR2 YYREEE (reference sequence). The CDR3 DNA follows: TGTGCCAGCAGCCTAATGAACACTGAAGCTTTCTTT. This gives the protein CASSLMNTEAFF.

This chain links TRBV7-8 with TRBJ2-5, with 13 nucleotides matching TRBD2. Germline CDR1 reads SGHVS; CDR2 reads FQNEAQ. V shed 5 bases, J shed 4 bases, and the junction held 10 bases outside the gene matches. This CDR3 comprises 17 residues. The CDR3 DNA reads TGTGCCAGCAGCCACGGCGGTGGACTAGCGGGAGTAGAGACCCAGTACTTC. It yields the protein CASSHGGGLAGVETQYF.

The chain recombines TRBV29-1 with TRBJ1-2; 7 nucleotides agree with TRBD1. J gave up 2 bases and V 6 bases, and 9 bases lay outside the gene matches. Per the germline V gene, CDR1 is SQVTM and CDR2 is ANQGSEA. The CDR3 runs to 14 residues. The CDR3 nucleotides are TGCAGCGTCCCAGACAGGGTCCCAAACTATGGCTACACCTTC. Protein sequence: CSVPDRVPNYGYTF.

The genes are TRBV28 and TRBJ1-5; D unresolved. Deletions cut 6 bases from V and 1 base from J, with 10 bases between. The CDR3 extends over 14 amino acids. Germline CDR1 reads MDHEN; CDR2 reads SYDVKM. For the CDR3, the DNA is TGTGCCAGCAGGCTGCTGGTGAGCAATCAGCCCCAGCATTTT. Protein: CASRLLVSNQPQHF.

The count of this clone is one. The chain has TRBV5-1 and TRBJ1-2; 7 bases map to TRBD1. The CDR3 contains 14 residues. Germline V CDR1 and CDR2: SGHRS, YFSETQ. The ends lost 4 bases at V and 8 bases at J; junction bases unmatched: 11. CDR3 amino acids: CASSPWTGTEGYTF. Here the CDR3 DNA reads TGCGCCAGCAGCCCCTGGACAGGAACAGAGGGCTACACCTTC.

The chain employs TRBV2 and TRBJ2-4; D possibly corresponds to TRBD2 (7 bases). The germline V and J ends were trimmed by 0 bases and 7 bases, with 13 bases remaining between them. In germline, CDR1 is SNHLY, CDR2 FYNNEI. This CDR3 is 15 amino acids long. CDR3 in DNA: TGTGCCAGCAGTGAAGCTGGGGGGGGCGCGAACATTCAGTACTTC. It codes for CASSEAGGGANIQYF.

This chain uses TRBV5-1 with TRBJ2-7; no clear D gene. Germline V lookup: CDR1 SGHRS, CDR2 YFSETQ. Trimming pared 4 bases from V and 2 bases from J, leaving 16 bases between. This CDR3 is built from 15 residues. The CDR3 bases are TGCGCCAGCAGCCGGGCCGCGTCGAGGACCTACGAGCAGTACTTC. It yields the protein CASSRAASRTYEQYF.

The chain uses TRBV7-3 and TRBJ2-1; 8 nucleotides match TRBD2. Losses at the gene ends were 3 bases for V and 2 bases for J; bases not matched to a gene: 12. In germline, CDR1 is SGHTA, CDR2 FQGTGA. The CDR3 is 18 residues long. This CDR3 reads CASSFWATGGPPYNEQFF. As DNA, the CDR3 is TGTGCCAGCAGCTTCTGGGCGACGGGAGGGCCTCCCTACAATGAGCAGTTCTTC.

The chain has TRBV28 and TRBJ1-2; no firm D call. V was pared by 6 bases and J by 1 base, with 12 bases between. This CDR3 has 14 amino acids. From germline, CDR1 is MDHEN and CDR2 SYDVKM. CDR3 sequence (DNA): TGTGCCAGCAGCCGCCAGCGGGTTAACTATGGCTACACCTTC. This encodes CASSRQRVNYGYTF.

This chain connects TRBV28 to TRBJ2-7; D call uncertain. Deletions cut 2 bases from V and 7 bases from J, with 12 bases between. The CDR3 length is 13 residues. Germline CDR1 is MDHEN and CDR2 is SYDVKM. The CDR3 bases are TGTGCCAGCAGTTTAATTGGGCCGAAAGAGCAGTACTTC. Residues: CASSLIGPKEQYF.

This sequence joins TRBV9 and TRBJ2-2; D is undetermined. V lost 0 bases and J 5 bases, leaving 2 bases between the germline ends. Per the germline V gene, CDR1 is SGDLS and CDR2 is YYNGEE. CDR3 length equals 12 residues. CDR3 amino acids: CASSVGTGELFF. For the CDR3, the DNA is TGTGCCAGCAGCGTAGGGACCGGGGAGCTGTTTTTT.

The V gene is TRBV5-1, the J gene TRBJ2-7; TRBD2 aligns across 8 bases. V shed 6 bases, J shed 1 base, and the junction held 9 bases outside the gene matches. Germline V gene lookup returns CDR1 SGHRS and CDR2 YFSETQ. This CDR3 is built from 15 residues. CDR3 in amino acids: CASNPGGSGSYEQYF. The CDR3 nucleotides read TGCGCCAGCAACCCGGGAGGGAGCGGATCCTACGAGCAGTACTTC.

The chain is built from TRBV13 and TRBJ1-4; D call uncertain. Germline V gives CDR1 PRHDT, CDR2 FYEKMQ (reference sequence). The CDR3 runs 14 residues. Trimming removed 0 bases from V and 4 bases from J, with 6 bases in between. The CDR3 nucleotides read TGTGCCAGCAGCTTAGGCCGATTTAATGAAAAACTGTTTTTT. Encoded protein: CASSLGRFNEKLFF.

The V and J genes are TRBV11-1 and TRBJ2-7; the match to TRBD1 covers 8 bases. CDR1 SGHAT and CDR2 FQDESV come from the germline V gene (reference sequence). This CDR3 is built from 14 residues. Trimming removed 5 bases from V and 2 bases from J; junction bases left unmatched: 5. For the CDR3, the DNA is TGTGCCAGCAGCCCCGGACAGGGCCCCTACGAGCAGTACTTC. This codes for CASSPGQGPYEQYF.

This clone appeared a single time. The gene calls are TRBV27 and TRBJ1-1; D remains unclear. Between the trimmed V and J ends, which lost 8 bases and 5 bases, there was a span of 12 bases. Germline V lookup: CDR1 MNHEY, CDR2 SMNVEV (reference sequence). There are 12 residues in the CDR3. CDR3 protein: CASGKVRTEAFF. CDR3 DNA sequence: TGTGCCAGCGGTAAGGTGCGTACTGAAGCTTTCTTT.

In its sample, this clone was seen once. This chain uses TRBV28 with TRBJ1-1; D ambiguous. CDR3 length equals 14 residues. V lost 5 bases to trimming and J lost 3 bases, with 13 bases between them. Per germline, CDR1 MDHEN and CDR2 SYDVKM. CDR3 sequence: CASSPTAAYTEAFF. CDR3 nucleotides: TGTGCCAGCAGTCCCACGGCAGCTTACACTGAAGCTTTCTTT. Looking up the rest from reference TRBV28 and TRBJ1-1 gives the full variable domain: DVKVTQSSRYLVKRTGEKVFLECVQDMDHENMFWYRQDPGLGLRLIYFSYDVKMKEKGDIPEGYSVSREKKERFSLILESASTNQTSMYLCASSPTAAYTEAFFGQGTRLTVV.

This sequence joins TRBV5-6 and TRBJ2-7; no firm D call. Trimming shortened V by 0 bases and J by 2 bases, and 9 bases separated the two germline ends. The germline V gene encodes CDR1 SGHDT and CDR2 YYEEEE. The CDR3 runs to 14 residues. The CDR3 sequence is CASSLALNTYEQYF. The CDR3 nucleotides are TGTGCCAGCAGCTTGGCACTGAATACCTACGAGCAGTACTTC.

The table lists this clone with a few counts. The rearrangement uses TRBV11-2 and TRBJ2-7; a possible D gene is TRBD2 (5 bases). Germline V gives CDR1 SGHAT, CDR2 FQNNGV. This CDR3 has 14 residues. V lost 4 bases to trimming and J lost 7 bases, with 17 bases between them. Here the CDR3 reads CASSYLKGRGEQYF. CDR3 nucleotides: TGTGCCAGCAGCTACCTAAAAGGGAGAGGAGAGCAGTACTTC.

This chain uses TRBV19 with TRBJ2-7, with a weak D call TRBD1 (6 bases). The CDR3 consists of 16 residues. Between the trimmed V and J ends, which lost 5 bases and 2 bases, there was a span of 19 bases. Germline V gene sequence: CDR1 LNHDA, CDR2 SQIVND (reference sequence). DNA of the CDR3: TGTGCCAGTAGTTCTCCCACCGGACAGTTAACCTACGAGCAGTACTTC. Amino acid sequence: CASSSPTGQLTYEQYF.

The chain couples TRBV7-8 to TRBJ2-3; no clear D. With 0 bases removed from V and 4 bases from J, the gap between germline ends came to 14 bases. Germline V CDR1 and CDR2: SGHVS, FQNEAQ. This CDR3 contains 16 residues. The CDR3: CASSLARVLRADTQYF. The CDR3 bases are TGTGCCAGCAGCTTAGCGAGAGTGCTCCGGGCAGATACGCAGTATTTT.

This sequence joins TRBV28 and TRBJ1-2; the D is unclear. Trimming took 2 bases from V and 8 from J, leaving 9 bases between them. Germline V gene sequence: CDR1 MDHEN, CDR2 SYDVKM. The CDR3 contains 12 residues. CDR3 region: CASSLRRAGYTF. The CDR3, as DNA: TGTGCCAGCAGTTTAAGGAGGGCGGGCTACACCTTC.

Here the CDR3 reads CASRGGNSYEQYF. CDR3 DNA sequence: TGTGCCAGCAGGGGTGGGAATTCCTACGAGCAGTACTTC. This chain connects TRBV7-2 to TRBJ2-7; D unresolved. The CDR3 covers 13 residues. The V end was cut by 6 bases, the J end by 1 base, with 10 bases between. Germline assignment: CDR1 SGHTA and CDR2 FQGNSA. The whole variable domain, remainder taken from reference TRBV7-2 and TRBJ2-7, is GAGVSQSPSNKVTEKGKDVELRCDPISGHTALYWYRQSLGQGLEFLIYFQGNSAPDKSGLPSDRFSAERTGGSVSTLTIQRTQQEDSAVYLCASRGGNSYEQYFGPGTRLTVT.

This clone is a singleton in its sample. The rearrangement links TRBV4-1 to TRBJ2-7; 9 nucleotides line up with TRBD2. With 0 bases clipped from V and 0 bases from J, the junction kept 3 bases outside the gene matches. CDR3 length: 16 residues. In germline, CDR1 is MGHRA, CDR2 YSYEKL. The CDR3 coding sequence is TGCGCCAGCAGCCAAGAGTTTAGCGGGAGCTCCTACGAGCAGTACTTC. As protein: CASSQEFSGSSYEQYF.

This clone occurred once. The chain combines TRBV6-1 with TRBJ2-1; 16 bases fit TRBD2. This CDR3 region has 15 residues. CDR1 is MNHNS, CDR2 SASEGT, per germline. V dropped 4 bases and J dropped 9; count of bases not matched to a gene: 3. The CDR3 bases are TGTGCCAGCAGTGGGGGGACTAGCGGGAGGGTTGAGCAGTTCTTC. It codes for CASSGGTSGRVEQFF.

The V gene is TRBV4-2, the J gene TRBJ2-7; 8 nucleotides line up with TRBD2. The CDR3 contains 15 residues. CDR1 is LGHNA, CDR2 YNFKEQ, per germline. The V gene end was trimmed by 5 bases and the J gene end by 2 bases; junction bases not matched to a gene: 8. CDR3 sequence (DNA): TGTGCCAGCAGCAGATTAAGCGGGAGCGCCTACGAGCAGTACTTC. This gives the protein CASSRLSGSAYEQYF.